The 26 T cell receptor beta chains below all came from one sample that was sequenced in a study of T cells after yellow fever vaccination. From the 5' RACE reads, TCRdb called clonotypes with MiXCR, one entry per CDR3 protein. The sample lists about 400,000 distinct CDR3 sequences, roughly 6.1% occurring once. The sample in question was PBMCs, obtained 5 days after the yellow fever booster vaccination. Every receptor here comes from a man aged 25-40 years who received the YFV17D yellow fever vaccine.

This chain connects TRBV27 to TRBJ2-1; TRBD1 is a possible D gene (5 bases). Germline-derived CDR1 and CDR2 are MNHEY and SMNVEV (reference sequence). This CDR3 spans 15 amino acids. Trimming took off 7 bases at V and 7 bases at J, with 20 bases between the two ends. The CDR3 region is CASTLGASAGNEQFF. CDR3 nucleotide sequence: TGTGCCAGCACCCTTGGGGCATCGGCAGGGAATGAGCAGTTCTTC.

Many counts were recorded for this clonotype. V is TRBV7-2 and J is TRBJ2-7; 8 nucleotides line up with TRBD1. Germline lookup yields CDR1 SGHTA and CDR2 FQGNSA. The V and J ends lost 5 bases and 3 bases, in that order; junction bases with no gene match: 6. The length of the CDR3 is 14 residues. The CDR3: CASSHGQGVYEQYF. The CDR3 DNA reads TGTGCCAGCAGCCACGGACAGGGAGTCTACGAGCAGTACTTC.

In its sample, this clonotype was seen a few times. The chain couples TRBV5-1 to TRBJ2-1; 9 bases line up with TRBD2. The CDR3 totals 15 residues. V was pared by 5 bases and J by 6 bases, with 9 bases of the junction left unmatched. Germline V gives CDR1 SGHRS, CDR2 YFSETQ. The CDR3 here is CASRVGAGGGNEQFF. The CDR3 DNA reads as TGCGCCAGCAGGGTGGGAGCGGGAGGAGGCAATGAGCAGTTCTTC. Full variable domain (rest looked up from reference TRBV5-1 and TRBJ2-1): KAGVTQTPRYLIKTRGQQVTLSCSPISGHRSVSWYQQTPGQGLQFLFEYFSETQRNKGNFPGRFSGRQFSNSRSEMNVSTLELGDSALYLCASRVGAGGGNEQFFGPGTRLTVL.

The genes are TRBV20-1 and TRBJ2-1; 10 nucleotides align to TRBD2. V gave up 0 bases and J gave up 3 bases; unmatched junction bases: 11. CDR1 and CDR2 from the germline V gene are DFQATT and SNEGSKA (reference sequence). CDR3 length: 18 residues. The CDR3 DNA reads TGCAGTGCTAGAGATCGCGGAGCGGGAGGGCCTCTCTACAATGAGCAGTTCTTC. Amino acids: CSARDRGAGGPLYNEQFF.

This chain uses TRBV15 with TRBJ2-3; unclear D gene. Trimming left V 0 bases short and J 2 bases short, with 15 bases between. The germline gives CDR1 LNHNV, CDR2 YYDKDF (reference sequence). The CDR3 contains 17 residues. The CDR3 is CATSRERARAITDTQYF. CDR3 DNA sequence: TGTGCCACCAGCAGAGAAAGGGCACGAGCGATCACAGATACGCAGTATTTT.

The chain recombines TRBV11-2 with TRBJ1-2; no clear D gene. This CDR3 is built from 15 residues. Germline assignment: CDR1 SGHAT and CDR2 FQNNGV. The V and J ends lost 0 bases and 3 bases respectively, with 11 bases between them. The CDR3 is CASSLERVTDYGYTF. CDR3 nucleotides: TGTGCCAGCAGCTTAGAGAGAGTTACGGACTATGGCTACACCTTC.

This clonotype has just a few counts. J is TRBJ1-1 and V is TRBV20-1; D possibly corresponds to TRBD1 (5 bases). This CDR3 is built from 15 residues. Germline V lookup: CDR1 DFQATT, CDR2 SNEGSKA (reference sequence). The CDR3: CRPGQLKGLNTEAFF. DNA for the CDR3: TGCAGGCCCGGTCAGTTGAAGGGGTTGAACACTGAAGCTTTCTTT.

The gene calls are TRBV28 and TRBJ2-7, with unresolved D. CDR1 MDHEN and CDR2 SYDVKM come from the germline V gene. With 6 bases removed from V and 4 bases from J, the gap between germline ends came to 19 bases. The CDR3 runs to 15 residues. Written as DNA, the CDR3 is TGTGCCAGCAGAAGCAATGACTTCCCCGCATACGAGCAGTACTTC. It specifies CASRSNDFPAYEQYF.

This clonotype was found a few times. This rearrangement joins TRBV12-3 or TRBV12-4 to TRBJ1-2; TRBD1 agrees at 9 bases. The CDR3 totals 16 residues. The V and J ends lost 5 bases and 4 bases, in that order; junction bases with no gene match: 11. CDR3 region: CASSPIPGQGTYGYTF. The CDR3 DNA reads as TGTGCCAGCAGTCCCATTCCGGGACAGGGAACCTATGGCTACACCTTC.

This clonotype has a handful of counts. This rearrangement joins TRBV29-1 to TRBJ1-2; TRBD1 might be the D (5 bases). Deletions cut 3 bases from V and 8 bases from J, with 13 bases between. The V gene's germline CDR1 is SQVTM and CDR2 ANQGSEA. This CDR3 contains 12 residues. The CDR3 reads CSVDRGNKGYTF. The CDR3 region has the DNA TGCAGCGTTGACCGGGGGAATAAAGGCTACACCTTC.

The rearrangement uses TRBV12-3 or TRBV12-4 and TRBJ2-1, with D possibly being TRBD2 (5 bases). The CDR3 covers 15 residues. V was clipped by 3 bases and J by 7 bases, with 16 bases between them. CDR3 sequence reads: CASSFSGTGWNEQFF. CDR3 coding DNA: TGTGCCAGCAGTTTCTCTGGTACGGGGTGGAATGAGCAGTTCTTC.

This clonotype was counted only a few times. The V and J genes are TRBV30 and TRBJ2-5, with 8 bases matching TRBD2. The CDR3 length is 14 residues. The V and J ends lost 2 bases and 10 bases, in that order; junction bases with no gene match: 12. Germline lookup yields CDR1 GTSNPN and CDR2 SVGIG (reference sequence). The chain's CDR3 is CAWSHAGTSKNQYF. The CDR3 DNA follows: TGTGCCTGGAGTCATGCAGGGACTAGTAAGAACCAGTACTTC.

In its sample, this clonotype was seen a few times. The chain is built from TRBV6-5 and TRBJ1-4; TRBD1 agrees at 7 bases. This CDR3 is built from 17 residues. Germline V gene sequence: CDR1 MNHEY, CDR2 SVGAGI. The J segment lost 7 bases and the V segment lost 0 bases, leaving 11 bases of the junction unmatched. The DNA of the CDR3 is TGTGCCAGCAGTTACTCGATCAGACAGGGCCATGGTGAAAAACTGTTTTTT. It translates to CASSYSIRQGHGEKLFF.

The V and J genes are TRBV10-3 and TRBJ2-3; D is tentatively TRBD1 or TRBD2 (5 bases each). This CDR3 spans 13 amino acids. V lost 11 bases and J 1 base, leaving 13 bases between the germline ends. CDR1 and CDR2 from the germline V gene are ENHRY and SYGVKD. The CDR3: CAARGSGTDTQYF. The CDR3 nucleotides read TGTGCCGCGAGGGGAAGCGGCACAGATACGCAGTATTTT.

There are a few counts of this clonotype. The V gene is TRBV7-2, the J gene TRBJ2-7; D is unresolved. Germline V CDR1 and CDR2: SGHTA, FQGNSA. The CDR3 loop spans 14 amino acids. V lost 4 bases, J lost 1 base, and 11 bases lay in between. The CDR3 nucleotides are TGTGCCAGCAGCTCAAGAGACGCGTCCTACGAGCAGTACTTC. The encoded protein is CASSSRDASYEQYF.

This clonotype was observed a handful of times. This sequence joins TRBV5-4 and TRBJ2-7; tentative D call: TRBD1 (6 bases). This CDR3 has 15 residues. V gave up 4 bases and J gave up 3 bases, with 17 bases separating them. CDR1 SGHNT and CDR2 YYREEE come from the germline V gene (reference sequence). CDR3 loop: CASSPGTGQGYEQYF. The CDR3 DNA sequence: TGTGCCAGCAGCCCCGGGACGGGACAAGGCTACGAGCAGTACTTC.

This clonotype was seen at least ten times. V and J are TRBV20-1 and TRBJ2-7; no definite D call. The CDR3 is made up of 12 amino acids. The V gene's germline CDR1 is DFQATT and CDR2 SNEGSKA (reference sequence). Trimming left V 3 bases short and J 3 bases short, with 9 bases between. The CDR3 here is CSASQISYEQYF. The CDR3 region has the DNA TGCAGTGCTAGTCAAATTAGCTACGAGCAGTACTTC.

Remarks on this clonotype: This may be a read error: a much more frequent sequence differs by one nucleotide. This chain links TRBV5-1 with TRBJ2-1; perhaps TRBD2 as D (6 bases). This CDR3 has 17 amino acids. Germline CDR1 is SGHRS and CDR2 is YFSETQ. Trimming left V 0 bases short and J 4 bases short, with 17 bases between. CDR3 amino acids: CASSLALGGGIYNEQFF. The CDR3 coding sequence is TGCGCCAGCAGCTTGGCCCTAGGTGGAGGGATATACAATGAGCAGTTCTTC.

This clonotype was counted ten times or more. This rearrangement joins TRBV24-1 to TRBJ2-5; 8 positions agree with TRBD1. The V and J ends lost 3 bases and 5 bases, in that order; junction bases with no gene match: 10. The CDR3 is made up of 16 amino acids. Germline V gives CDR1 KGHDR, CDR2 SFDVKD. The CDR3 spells CATSDTSGGGRETQYF. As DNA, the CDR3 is TGTGCCACCAGTGATACCTCAGGGGGCGGTCGGGAGACCCAGTACTTC.

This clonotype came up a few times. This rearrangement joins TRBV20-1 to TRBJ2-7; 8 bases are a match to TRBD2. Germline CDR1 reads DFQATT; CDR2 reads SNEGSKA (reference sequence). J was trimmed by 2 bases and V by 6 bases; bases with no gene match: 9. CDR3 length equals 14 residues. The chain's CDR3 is CSAPRSRGAYEQYF. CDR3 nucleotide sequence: TGCAGTGCGCCTAGGTCGCGGGGGGCCTACGAGCAGTACTTC.

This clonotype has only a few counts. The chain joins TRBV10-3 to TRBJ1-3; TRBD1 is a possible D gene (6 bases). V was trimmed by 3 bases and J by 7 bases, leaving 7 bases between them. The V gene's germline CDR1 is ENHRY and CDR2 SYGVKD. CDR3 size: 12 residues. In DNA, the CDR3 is TGTGCCATCAGTGAAACAGGGAACACCATATATTTT. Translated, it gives CAISETGNTIYF.

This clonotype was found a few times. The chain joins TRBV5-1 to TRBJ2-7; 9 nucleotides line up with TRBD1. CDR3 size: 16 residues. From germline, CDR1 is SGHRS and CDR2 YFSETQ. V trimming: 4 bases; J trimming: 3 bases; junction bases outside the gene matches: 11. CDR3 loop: CASSAPGQGKIYEQYF. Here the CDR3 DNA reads TGCGCCAGCAGCGCCCCCGGACAGGGGAAAATCTACGAGCAGTACTTC.

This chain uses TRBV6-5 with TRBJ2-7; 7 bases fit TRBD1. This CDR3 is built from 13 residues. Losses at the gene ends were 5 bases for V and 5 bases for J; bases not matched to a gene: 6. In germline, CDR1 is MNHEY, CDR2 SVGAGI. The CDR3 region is CASSRQGRHEQYF. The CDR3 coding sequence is TGTGCCAGCAGTCGACAGGGCCGCCACGAGCAGTACTTC.

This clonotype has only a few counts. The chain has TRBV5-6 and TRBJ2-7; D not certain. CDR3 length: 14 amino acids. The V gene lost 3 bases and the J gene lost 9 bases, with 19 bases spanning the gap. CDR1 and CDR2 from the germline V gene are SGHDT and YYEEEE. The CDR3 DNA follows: TGTGCCAGCAGCTACCTTTATGGGCGCTGGGGGCAGTACTTC. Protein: CASSYLYGRWGQYF.

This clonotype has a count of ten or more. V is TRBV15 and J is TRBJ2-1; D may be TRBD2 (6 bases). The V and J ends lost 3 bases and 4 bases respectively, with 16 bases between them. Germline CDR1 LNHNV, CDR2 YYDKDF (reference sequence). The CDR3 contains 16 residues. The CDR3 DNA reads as TGTGCCACCAGCAGGGGGAAGGCGGGGAGATACAATGAGCAGTTCTTC. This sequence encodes CATSRGKAGRYNEQFF.

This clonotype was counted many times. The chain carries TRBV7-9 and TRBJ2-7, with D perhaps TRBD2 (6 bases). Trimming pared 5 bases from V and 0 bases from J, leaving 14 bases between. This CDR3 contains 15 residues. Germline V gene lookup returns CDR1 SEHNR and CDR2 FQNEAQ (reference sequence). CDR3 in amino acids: CASSQLAFSSYEQYF. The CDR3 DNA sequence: TGTGCCAGCAGCCAGCTAGCGTTTAGCTCCTACGAGCAGTACTTC.